The 6 T cell receptor beta chains in this list originate from one sample, sequenced in a study of blood T cell repertoires in COVID-19. Here immunoSEQ multiplex PCR was the method, and the copy in TCRdb shows in-frame clones only, minus some. The sample holds 200,000 to 300,000 clones; 80% to 90% are singletons and the top ten take around 2.4%. The sequenced sample consisted of peripheral blood. The receptors shown here come from a middle-aged man who had recovered from COVID-19.

This clone has more than one count but fewer than ten. The V call is TRBV7-2, the J call TRBJ1-5, with 9 nucleotides matching TRBD1. J gave up 8 bases and V 4 bases, and 6 bases lay outside the gene matches. Germline CDR1 and CDR2: SGHTA and FQGNSA. The CDR3 contains 14 residues. CDR3 sequence reads: CASSSNRGREPQHF. CDR3 coding DNA: TGTGCCAGCAGCTCAAACAGGGGGCGGGAGCCCCAGCATTTT.

The chain carries TRBV11-3 and TRBJ2-5; TRBD1 might be the D (7 bases). CDR3 length: 16 amino acids. V was pared by 5 bases and J by 5 bases, with 21 bases between. The germline CDR1 and CDR2 sequences are SGHNT and YENEEA. In DNA form, the CDR3 reads TGTGCCAGCAGCCGTCCAATACAGGGGAGCGGGGAGACCCAGTACTTC. This translates into CASSRPIQGSGETQYF.

This clone was counted a few times. J is TRBJ2-7 and V is TRBV7-7, with a weak D call TRBD2 (7 bases). CDR1 is SSHAT and CDR2 is FNYEAQ in the germline V gene (reference sequence). There are 15 residues in the CDR3. The germline V and J ends were trimmed by 6 bases and 3 bases, with 18 bases remaining between them. In DNA form, the CDR3 reads TGTGCCAGCAGGGGGGGGATGGGACATCTCTACGAGCAGTACTTC. This codes for CASRGGMGHLYEQYF.

V and J are TRBV6-5 and TRBJ2-3; D gene unclear. This CDR3 spans 16 amino acids. V shed 1 base and J shed 6 bases, with 17 bases lying between them. Looked up from germline, CDR1 is MNHEY and CDR2 is SVGAGI. CDR3: CASSYLPRLSTDTQYF. CDR3 DNA: TGTGCCAGCAGTTACTTACCTAGATTGTCAACCGATACGCAGTATTTT.

V and J are TRBV3-1 (or the pseudogene TRBV3-2) and TRBJ2-5, with TRBD1 matching over 7 bases. The CDR3 is 12 residues long. Germline CDR1 and CDR2: LGHDT and YNNKEL (reference sequence). The J segment lost 1 base and the V segment lost 9 bases, leaving 2 bases of the junction unmatched. CDR3 loop: CASGTAQETQYF. In nucleotides, the CDR3 is TGTGCCAGTGGGACAGCCCAAGAGACCCAGTACTTC.

The chain couples TRBV19 to TRBJ1-1, with D tentatively TRBD1 (5 bases). Per germline, CDR1 LNHDA and CDR2 SQIVND (reference sequence). The CDR3 extends over 15 amino acids. V was cut by 7 bases and J by 1 base, with 16 bases left in between. The CDR3 here is CASIRSAGGNTEAFF. In nucleotides, the CDR3 is TGTGCCAGTATTCGGTCGGCCGGGGGGAACACTGAAGCTTTCTTT.